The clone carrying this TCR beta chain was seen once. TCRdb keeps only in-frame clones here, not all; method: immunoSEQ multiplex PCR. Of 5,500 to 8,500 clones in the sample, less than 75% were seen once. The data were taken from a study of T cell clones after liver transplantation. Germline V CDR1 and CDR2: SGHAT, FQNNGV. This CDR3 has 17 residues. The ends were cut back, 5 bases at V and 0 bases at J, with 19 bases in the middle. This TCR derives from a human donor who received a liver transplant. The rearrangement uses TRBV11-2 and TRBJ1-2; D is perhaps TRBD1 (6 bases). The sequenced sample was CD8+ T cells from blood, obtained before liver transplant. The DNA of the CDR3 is TGTGCCAGCAGCCCCTCGGACAGCCCAAATTCTAACTATGGCTACACCTTC. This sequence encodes CASSPSDSPNSNYGYTF.